This T cell receptor (beta chain) originates from a study of human T cells and chemical hapten exposure (dated by TCRdb to the early 2020s). In the study overall: Libraries were pooled for sequencing, and variation in per-sample TCR yields was attributed mainly to small differences in library volumes within the pool. Peripheral blood TCR repertoire changes were tracked in vivo in alopecia patients during primary and secondary sensitization to the hapten diphenylcyclopropenone (DPC). Each blood RNA sample was used to sequence both TCR alpha and TCR beta chains.

About this clonotype: Its antigen is not yet known. No base-level quality is on record; no much larger clone is a single base apart.

The receptor library was made with RACE. Reads for this sample came from a NextSeq 500. During library preparation, unique molecular identifiers were attached to individual cDNA molecules so that TCRs could be counted quantitatively and reproducibly. The authors' pipeline ran thus. A median of roughly 99,000 TCRs per sample was observed, with a range of about 23,224 to 690,600. V, J and CDR3 annotation of the TCR reads was performed with the Decombinator software suite. For the PS versus PT1 abundance plots, all samples were subsampled to the same number of TCRs (28,000). TCRs were defined as expanded if absent before sensitization and observed at least eight times at the 2-week time point. TCRdb applied fastp at Q25 and MiXCR to the public reads, then kept only in-frame beta chains. Here each entry gathers all rows of one CDR3 protein and keeps the most common genes and DNA. These V and J calls are TCRdb output, not the study's own analysis. The sample yields tens of thousands of distinct CDR3 sequences; about 8.7% were counted once. The biggest ten clones account for 2.9% of the sample.

What the time point label conveys for this sample: healthy volunteer bleed at 2 weeks. Total RNA was isolated from unfractionated whole blood collected in Tempus Blood RNA tubes. Five healthy volunteers served as TCR sequencing controls and were bled at day 0, 2 weeks and 6 weeks. Study-level results and caveats: After repeated subsampling, the strength of the expansion versus patch-test correlation and the threshold at which it became significant changed. DPC sensitization did not change the number of TCRs with a frequency above 1 in 1000, and there was no evidence of changes in global repertoire structure.

The sample consisted of whole blood. This sequence originates from a female donor in good health. Some clones in this sample may be carry-over from other donors' samples.

CDR3 protein: CASSESASGSSYEQYF. The nucleotides are TGTGCCAGCAGTGAATCAGCTAGCGGGAGTTCCTACGAGCAGTACTTC. The chain links TRBV6-1 with TRBJ2-7; TRBD2 aligns with 10 central bases. Trimmed from V: 2 bases; trimmed from J: 1 base; junction bases lacking a gene match: 5. CDR1 and CDR2 (MNHNS, SASEGT) derive from the germline V gene. Measured from the cysteine to the phenylalanine, the CDR3 is 16 residues long. Only the CDR3 region is kept as DNA, spanning 48 bases read in frame from base 1.